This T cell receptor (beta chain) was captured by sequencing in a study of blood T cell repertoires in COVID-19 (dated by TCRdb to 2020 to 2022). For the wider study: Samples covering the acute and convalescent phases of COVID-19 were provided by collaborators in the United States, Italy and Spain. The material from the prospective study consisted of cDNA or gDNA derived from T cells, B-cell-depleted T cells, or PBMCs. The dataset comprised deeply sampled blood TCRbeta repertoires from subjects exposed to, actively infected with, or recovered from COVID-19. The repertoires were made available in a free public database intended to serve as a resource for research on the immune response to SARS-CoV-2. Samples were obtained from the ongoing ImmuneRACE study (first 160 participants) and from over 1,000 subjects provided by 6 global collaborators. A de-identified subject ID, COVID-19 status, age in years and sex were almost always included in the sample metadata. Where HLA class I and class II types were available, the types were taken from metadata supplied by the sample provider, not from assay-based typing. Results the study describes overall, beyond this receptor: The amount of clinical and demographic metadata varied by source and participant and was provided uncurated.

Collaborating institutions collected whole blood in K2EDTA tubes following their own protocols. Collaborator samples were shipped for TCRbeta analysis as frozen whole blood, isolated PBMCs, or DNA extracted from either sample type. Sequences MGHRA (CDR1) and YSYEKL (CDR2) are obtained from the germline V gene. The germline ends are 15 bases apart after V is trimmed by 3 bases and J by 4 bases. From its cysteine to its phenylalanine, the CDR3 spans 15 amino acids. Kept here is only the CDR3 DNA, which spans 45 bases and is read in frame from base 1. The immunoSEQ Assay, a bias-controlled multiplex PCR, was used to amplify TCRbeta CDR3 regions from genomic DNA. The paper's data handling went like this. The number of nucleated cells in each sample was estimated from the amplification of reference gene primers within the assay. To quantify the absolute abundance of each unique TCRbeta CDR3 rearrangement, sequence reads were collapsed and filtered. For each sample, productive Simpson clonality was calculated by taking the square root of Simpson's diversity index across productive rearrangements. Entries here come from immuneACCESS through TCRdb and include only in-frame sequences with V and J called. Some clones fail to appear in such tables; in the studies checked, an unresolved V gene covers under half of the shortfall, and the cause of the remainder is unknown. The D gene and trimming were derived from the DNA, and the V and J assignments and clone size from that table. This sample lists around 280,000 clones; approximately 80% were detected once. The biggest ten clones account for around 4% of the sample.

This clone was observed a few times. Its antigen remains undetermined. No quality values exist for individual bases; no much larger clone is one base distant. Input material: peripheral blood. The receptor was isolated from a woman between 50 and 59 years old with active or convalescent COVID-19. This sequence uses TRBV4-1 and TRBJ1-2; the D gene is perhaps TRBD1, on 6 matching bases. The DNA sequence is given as TGCGCCAGCAGCCAGCGACAGGAAAGGAGCTATGGCTACACCTTC. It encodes CASSQRQERSYGYTF.